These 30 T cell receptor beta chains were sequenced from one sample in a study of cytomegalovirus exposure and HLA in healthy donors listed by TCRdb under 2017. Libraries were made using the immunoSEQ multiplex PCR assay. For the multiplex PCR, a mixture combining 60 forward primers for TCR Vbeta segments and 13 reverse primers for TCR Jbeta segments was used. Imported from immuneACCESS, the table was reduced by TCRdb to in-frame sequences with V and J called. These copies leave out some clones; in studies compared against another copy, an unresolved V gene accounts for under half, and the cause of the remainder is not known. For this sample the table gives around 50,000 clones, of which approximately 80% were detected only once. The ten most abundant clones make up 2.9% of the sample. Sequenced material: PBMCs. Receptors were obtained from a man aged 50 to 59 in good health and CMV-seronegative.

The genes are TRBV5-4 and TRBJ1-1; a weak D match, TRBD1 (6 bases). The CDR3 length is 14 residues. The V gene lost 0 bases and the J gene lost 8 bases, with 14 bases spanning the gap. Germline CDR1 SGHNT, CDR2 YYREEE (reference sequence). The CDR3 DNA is TGTGCCAGCAGCTTGGGCGGACAGTCTTCCGAAGCTTTCTTT. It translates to CASSLGGQSSEAFF.

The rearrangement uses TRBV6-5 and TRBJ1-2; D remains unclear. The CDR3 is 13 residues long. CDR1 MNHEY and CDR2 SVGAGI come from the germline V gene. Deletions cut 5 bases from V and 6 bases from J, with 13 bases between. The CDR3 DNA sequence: TGTGCCAGCAGTGCCCCTGCTGGGCATGGCTACACCTTC. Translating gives CASSAPAGHGYTF.

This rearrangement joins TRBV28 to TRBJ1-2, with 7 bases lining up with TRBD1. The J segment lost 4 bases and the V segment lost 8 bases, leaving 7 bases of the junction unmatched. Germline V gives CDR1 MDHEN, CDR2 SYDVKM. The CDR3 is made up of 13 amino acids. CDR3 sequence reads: CASVSGQSYGYTF. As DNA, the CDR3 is TGTGCCAGCGTCTCGGGACAGAGCTATGGCTACACCTTC.

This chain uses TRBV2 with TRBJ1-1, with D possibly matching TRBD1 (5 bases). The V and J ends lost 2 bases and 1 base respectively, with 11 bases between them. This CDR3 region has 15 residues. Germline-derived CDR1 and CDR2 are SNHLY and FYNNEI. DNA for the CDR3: TGTGCCAGCAGTGAATTGGCAGGGAAGAACACTGAAGCTTTCTTT. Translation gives CASSELAGKNTEAFF.

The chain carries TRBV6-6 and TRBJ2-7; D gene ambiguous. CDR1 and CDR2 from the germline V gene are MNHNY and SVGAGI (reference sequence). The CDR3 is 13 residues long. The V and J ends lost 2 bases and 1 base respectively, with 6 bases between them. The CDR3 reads CASSYGLSYEQYF. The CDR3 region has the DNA TGTGCCAGCAGTTACGGGCTGTCCTACGAGCAGTACTTC.

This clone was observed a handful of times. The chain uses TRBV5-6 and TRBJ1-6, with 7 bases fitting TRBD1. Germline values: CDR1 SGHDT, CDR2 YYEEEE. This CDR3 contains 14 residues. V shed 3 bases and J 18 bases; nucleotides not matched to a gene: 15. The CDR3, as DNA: TGTGCCAGCAGCTATACCGGACAGGCCGCGGAATCCCACTTT. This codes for CASSYTGQAAESHF. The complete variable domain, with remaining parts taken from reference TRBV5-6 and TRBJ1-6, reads DAGVTQSPTHLIKTRGQQVTLRCSPKSGHDTVSWYQQALGQGPQFIFQYYEEEERQRGNFPDRFSGHQFPNYSSELNVNALLLGDSALYLCASSYTGQAAESHFGNGTRLTVT.

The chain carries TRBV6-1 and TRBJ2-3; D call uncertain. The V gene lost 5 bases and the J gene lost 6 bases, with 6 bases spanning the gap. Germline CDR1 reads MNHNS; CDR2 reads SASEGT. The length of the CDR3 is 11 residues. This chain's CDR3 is CASSFQDTQYF. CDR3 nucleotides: TGTGCCAGCAGTTTCCAGGATACGCAGTATTTT.

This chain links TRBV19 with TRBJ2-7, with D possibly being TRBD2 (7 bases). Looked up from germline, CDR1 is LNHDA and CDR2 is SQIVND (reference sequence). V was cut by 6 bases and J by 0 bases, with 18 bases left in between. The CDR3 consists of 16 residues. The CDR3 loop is CASSLKGGTSSYEQYF. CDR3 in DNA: TGTGCCAGTAGCCTAAAGGGGGGGACGAGCTCCTACGAGCAGTACTTC.

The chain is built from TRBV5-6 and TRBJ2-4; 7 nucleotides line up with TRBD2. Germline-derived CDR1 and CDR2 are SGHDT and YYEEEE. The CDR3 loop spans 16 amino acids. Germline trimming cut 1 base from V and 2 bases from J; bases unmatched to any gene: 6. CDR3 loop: CASSLTGGIPKNIQYF. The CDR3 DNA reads TGTGCCAGCAGCTTGACCGGGGGGATACCCAAAAACATTCAGTACTTC.

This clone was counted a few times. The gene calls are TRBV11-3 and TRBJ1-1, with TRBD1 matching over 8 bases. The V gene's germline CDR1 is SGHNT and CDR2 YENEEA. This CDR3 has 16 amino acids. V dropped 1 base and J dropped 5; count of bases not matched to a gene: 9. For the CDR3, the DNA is TGTGCCAGCAGCTTAGCCGGACAGGGAGATTTTACTGAAGCTTTCTTT. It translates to CASSLAGQGDFTEAFF.

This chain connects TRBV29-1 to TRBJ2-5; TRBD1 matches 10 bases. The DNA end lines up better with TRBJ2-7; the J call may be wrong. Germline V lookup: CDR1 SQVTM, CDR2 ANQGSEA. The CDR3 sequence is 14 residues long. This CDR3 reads CSVEDRDRGYEQYF. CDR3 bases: TGCAGCGTTGAAGATCGGGACAGGGGCTACGAGCAGTACTTC.

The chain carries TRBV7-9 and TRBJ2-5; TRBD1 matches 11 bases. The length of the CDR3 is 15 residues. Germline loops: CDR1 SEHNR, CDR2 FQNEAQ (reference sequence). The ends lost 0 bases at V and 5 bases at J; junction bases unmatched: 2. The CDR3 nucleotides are TGTGCCAGCAGCTTAGCGGACAGGGGGCTGGAGACCCAGTACTTC. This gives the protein CASSLADRGLETQYF. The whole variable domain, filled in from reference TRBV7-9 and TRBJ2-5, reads DTGVSQNPRHKITKRGQNVTFRCDPISEHNRLYWYRQTLGQGPEFLTYFQNEAQLEKSRLLSDRFSAERPKGSFSTLEIQRTEQGDSAMYLCASSLADRGLETQYFGPGTRLLVL.

CDR3 loop: CASRIGTAYEQYF. The CDR3 DNA follows: TGTGCCAGCAGAATCGGGACAGCTTACGAGCAGTACTTC. The gene calls are TRBV6-5 and TRBJ2-7; 7 positions match TRBD1. Losses at the gene ends were 6 bases for V and 4 bases for J; bases not matched to a gene: 6. Germline V CDR1 and CDR2: MNHEY, SVGAGI. The CDR3 spans 13 residues.

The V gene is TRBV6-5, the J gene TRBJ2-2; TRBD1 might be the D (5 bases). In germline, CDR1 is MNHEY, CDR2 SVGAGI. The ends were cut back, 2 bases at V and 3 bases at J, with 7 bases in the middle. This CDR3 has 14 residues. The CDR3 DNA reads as TGTGCCAGCAGTTACCTGACAGACACCGGGGAGCTGTTTTTT. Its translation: CASSYLTDTGELFF.

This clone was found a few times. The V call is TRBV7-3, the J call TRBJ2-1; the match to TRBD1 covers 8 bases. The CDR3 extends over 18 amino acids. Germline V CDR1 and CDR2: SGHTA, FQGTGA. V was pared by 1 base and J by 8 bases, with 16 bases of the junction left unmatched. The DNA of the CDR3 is TGTGCCAGCAGCTTAAAGGGTCCTCGGACAGGGTTAAGTGATGAGCAGTTCTTC. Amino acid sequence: CASSLKGPRTGLSDEQFF. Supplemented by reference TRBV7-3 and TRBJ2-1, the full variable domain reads GAGVSQTPSNKVTEKGKYVELRCDPISGHTALYWYRQSLGQGPEFLIYFQGTGAADDSGLPNDRFFAVRPEGSVSTLKIQRTERGDSAVYLCASSLKGPRTGLSDEQFFGPGTRLTVL.

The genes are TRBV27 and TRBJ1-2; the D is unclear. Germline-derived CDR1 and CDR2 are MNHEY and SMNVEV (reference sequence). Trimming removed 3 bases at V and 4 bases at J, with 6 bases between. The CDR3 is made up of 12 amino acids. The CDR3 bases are TGTGCCAGCAGTTTGGAGGGCTATGGCTACACCTTC. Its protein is CASSLEGYGYTF.

CDR3: CASSFRLSTENTEAFF. Here the CDR3 DNA reads TGTGCCAGCAGTTTTCGGCTTTCGACAGAGAACACTGAAGCTTTCTTT. The chain joins TRBV13 to TRBJ1-1, with D possibly TRBD1 on 5 matching bases. V was shortened by 6 bases and J by 1 base, with 18 bases between the two germline ends. The CDR3 is 16 residues long. The V gene's germline CDR1 is PRHDT and CDR2 FYEKMQ (reference sequence).

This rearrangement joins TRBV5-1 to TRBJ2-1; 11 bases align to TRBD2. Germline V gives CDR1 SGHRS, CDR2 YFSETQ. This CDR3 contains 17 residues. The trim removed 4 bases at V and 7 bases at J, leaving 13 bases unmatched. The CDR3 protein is CASSPASPSGGPNEQFF. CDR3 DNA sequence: TGCGCCAGCAGCCCCGCTTCCCCTAGCGGGGGGCCGAATGAGCAGTTCTTC.

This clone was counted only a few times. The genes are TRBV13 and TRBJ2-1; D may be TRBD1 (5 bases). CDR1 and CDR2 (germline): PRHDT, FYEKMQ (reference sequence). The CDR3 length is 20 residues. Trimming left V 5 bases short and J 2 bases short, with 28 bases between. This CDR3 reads CASSLTVGRAPGGAYNEQFF. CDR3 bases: TGTGCCAGCAGCCTGACGGTTGGCAGGGCTCCTGGTGGCGCCTACAATGAGCAGTTCTTC.

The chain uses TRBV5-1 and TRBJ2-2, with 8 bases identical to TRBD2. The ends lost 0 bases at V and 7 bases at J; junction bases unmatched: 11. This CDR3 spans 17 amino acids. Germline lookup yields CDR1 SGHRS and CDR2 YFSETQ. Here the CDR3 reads CASSLVGGGLTLGELFF. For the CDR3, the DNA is TGCGCCAGCAGCTTGGTTGGCGGGGGGCTGACGCTCGGGGAGCTGTTTTTT. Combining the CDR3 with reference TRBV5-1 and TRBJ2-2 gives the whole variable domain KAGVTQTPRYLIKTRGQQVTLSCSPISGHRSVSWYQQTPGQGLQFLFEYFSETQRNKGNFPGRFSGRQFSNSRSEMNVSTLELGDSALYLCASSLVGGGLTLGELFFGEGSRLTVL.

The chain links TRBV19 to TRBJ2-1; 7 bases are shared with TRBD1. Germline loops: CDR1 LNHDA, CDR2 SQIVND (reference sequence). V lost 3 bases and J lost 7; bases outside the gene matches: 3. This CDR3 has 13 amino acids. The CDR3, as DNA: TGTGCCAGTAGTATGGGACAGCAAAATGAGCAGTTCTTC. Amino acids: CASSMGQQNEQFF.

The CDR3 DNA reads TGCGCCAGCAGCTCCCAGGGCGGGGGGCTCACCGGGGAGCTGTTTTTT. It encodes CASSSQGGGLTGELFF. The chain employs TRBV5-1 and TRBJ2-2, with 8 bases that match TRBD2. J gave up 4 bases and V 3 bases, and 8 bases lay outside the gene matches. This CDR3 is 16 amino acids long. Looked up from germline, CDR1 is SGHRS and CDR2 is YFSETQ.

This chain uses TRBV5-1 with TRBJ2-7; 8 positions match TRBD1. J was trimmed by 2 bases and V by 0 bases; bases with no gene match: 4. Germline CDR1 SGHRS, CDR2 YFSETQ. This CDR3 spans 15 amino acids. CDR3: CASSLGGQAPYEQYF. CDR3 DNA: TGCGCCAGCAGCTTGGGGGGACAGGCGCCCTACGAGCAGTACTTC.

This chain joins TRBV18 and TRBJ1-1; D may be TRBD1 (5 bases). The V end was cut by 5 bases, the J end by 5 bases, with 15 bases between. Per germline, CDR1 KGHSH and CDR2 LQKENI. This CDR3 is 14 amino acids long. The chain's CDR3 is CASSSLQGATEAFF. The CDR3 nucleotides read TGTGCCAGCTCATCCCTACAAGGGGCGACTGAAGCTTTCTTT.

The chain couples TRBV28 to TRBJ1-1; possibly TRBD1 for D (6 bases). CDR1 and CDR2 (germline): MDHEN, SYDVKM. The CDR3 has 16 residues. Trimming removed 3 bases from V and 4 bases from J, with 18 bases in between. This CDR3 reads CASSFGLIQGGTEAFF. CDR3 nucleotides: TGTGCCAGCAGTTTTGGACTTATACAGGGCGGCACTGAAGCTTTCTTT.

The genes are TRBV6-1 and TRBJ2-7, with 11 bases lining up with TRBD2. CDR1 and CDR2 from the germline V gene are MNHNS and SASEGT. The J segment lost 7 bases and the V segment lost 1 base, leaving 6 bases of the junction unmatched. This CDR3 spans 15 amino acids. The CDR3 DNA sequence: TGTGCCAGCAGTGAAGTTAGCGGGGGGGCCGGGGAGCAGTACTTC. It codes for CASSEVSGGAGEQYF.

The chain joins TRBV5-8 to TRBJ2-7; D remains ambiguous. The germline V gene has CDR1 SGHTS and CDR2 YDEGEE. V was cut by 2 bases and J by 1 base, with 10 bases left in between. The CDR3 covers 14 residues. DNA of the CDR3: TGTGCCAGCAGCTTCGATCACTTTTCCTACGAGCAGTACTTC. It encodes CASSFDHFSYEQYF. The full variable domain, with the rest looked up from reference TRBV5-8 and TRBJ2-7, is EAGVTQSPTHLIKTRGQQATLRCSPISGHTSVYWYQQALGLGLQFLLWYDEGEERNRGNFPPRFSGRQFPNYSSELNVNALELEDSALYLCASSFDHFSYEQYFGPGTRLTVT.

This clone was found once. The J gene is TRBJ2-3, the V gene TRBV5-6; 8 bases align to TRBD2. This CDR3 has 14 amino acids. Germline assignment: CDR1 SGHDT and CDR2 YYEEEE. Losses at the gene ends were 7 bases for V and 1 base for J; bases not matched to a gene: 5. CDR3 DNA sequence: TGTGCCAGCGGGGAGGGACTAGGCACAGATACGCAGTATTTT. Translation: CASGEGLGTDTQYF. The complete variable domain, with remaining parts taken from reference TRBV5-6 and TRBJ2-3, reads DAGVTQSPTHLIKTRGQQVTLRCSPKSGHDTVSWYQQALGQGPQFIFQYYEEEERQRGNFPDRFSGHQFPNYSSELNVNALLLGDSALYLCASGEGLGTDTQYFGPGTRLTVL.

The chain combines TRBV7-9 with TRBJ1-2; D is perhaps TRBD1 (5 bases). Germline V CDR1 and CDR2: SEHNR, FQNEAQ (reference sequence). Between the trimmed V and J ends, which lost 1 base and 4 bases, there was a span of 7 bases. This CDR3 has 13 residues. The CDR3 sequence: CASSLVGGYGYTF. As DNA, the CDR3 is TGTGCCAGCAGCTTAGTCGGGGGCTATGGCTACACCTTC.

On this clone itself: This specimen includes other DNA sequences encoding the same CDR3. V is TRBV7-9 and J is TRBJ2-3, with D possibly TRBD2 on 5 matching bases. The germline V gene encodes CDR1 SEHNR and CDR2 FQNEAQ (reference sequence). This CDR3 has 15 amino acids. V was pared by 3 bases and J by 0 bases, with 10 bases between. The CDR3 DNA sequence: TGTGCCAGCAGCTTCGGGGATTCTAGCACAGATACGCAGTATTTT. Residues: CASSFGDSSTDTQYF.